This T cell receptor (beta chain) was found in a study of shared clonotypes between healthy human individuals. Whole-study findings and limits: The rarefaction results pointed to incomplete sorted-subset sequencing despite large depth. A generally larger estimated richness was seen in naive subsets than in memory subsets.

Study donors comprised healthy, HIV-negative adults devoid of recent acute infection or vaccination. Here immunoSEQ multiplex PCR was the method, and the copy in TCRdb shows in-frame clones only, minus some. The sample has some 320,000 clones; roughly 87% are singletons. On this clone itself: No antigen is known for it.

After removal of 7 bases from V and 1 base from J, the junction contained 3 bases not matched to a gene. Germline loops: CDR1 SEHNR, CDR2 FQNEAQ (reference sequence). CDR3 size: 14 residues. Material: memory CD8+ T cells sorted from blood. The sample's subset: CD45RO+ cells pooled with CCR7-negative TemRA cells. The chain carries TRBV7-9 and TRBJ2-2, with 7 bases identical to TRBD2. The clonotype originates from a man aged 18 to 29 in good health. This chain's CDR3 is CASKGRVNTGELFF. The CDR3 DNA is TGTGCCAGCAAGGGGAGGGTGAACACCGGGGAGCTGTTTTTT.